The TCR beta chain under discussion was sequenced for a study of T-cell memory formation after mild COVID-19. Germline assignment: CDR1 SGHNT and CDR2 YYREEE (reference sequence). V dropped 0 bases and J dropped 7 bases, with 10 bases sitting between them. The CDR3 contains 13 residues. This clonotype was picked up a small number of times. The antigen remains unidentified. MiXCR, applied by TCRdb to the 5' RACE reads, yields one record per CDR3 protein. The sample contains approximately 500,000 distinct CDR3 sequences, about 23% of which appear only once. Broader study findings: While clones contracting from day 15 to 85 were balanced between CD4 and CD8, later expanders leaned CD4+.

The clonotype was recovered from an adult woman who had mild COVID-19 (a few samples of this study predate the infection). Cell type and time point are not known. Sequencing was performed on PBMCs or a T cell subset sorted from them (not recorded which). The chain recombines TRBV5-4 with TRBJ1-2; the D gene is possibly TRBD1 (5 bases). In DNA form, the CDR3 reads TGTGCCAGCAGCTTGGACAGGAAGCCTGGCTACACCTTC. Protein sequence: CASSLDRKPGYTF.